These T cell receptor beta chains were read from a single sample in a study of patients and donors after allogeneic stem cell transplantation. TCRdb re-analysed the RT-PCR reads in MiXCR, keeping a single row per CDR3 protein. The data show 900,000 to 1,000,000 distinct CDR3 sequences, roughly 18% seen once. Sequencing used blood, either unsorted or a sorted T cell fraction (not recorded which). The receptors originated from a human donor who was either an allogeneic HSCT recipient or a stem cell or donor lymphocyte infusion donor (not recorded which). It is not recorded whose cells these are; they may come from a transplant donor. Both conserved end residues are part of each CDR3. A D gene is named only where the DNA matches it firmly. Some rows mark clone size as missing; the rest say once, few, many or name a class of expanded clone.

cdr3_aa cdr3_nt clone_size d_call j_call v_call
CASSRGQTAKNIQYF TGTGCCAGCAGTCGAGGACAGACAGCCAAAAACATTCAGTACTTC few NA TRBJ2-4 TRBV27
CASSFSRDPDPHEQYF TGTGCCAGCAGTTTTTCTAGGGACCCCGACCCACACGAGCAGTACTTC NA NA TRBJ2-7 TRBV12-3/TRBV12-4
CASSYLDRNSYNSPLHF TGTGCCAGCAGTTACTTGGACAGGAACTCCTATAATTCACCCCTCCACTTT few TRBD1 TRBJ1-6 TRBV6-2/TRBV6-3
CASSPRVGSYEQYF TGTGCCAGCAGCCCCCGAGTGGGCTCCTACGAGCAGTACTTC few NA TRBJ2-7 TRBV7-8
CASSSVDRSYEQYF TGTGCCAGCAGTTCCGTGGACAGGTCCTACGAGCAGTACTTC few TRBD1 TRBJ2-7 TRBV12-3/TRBV12-4
CASRPTSGGRTGELFF TGTGCCAGCAGACCGACTAGCGGGGGGCGAACCGGGGAGCTGTTTTTT few TRBD2 TRBJ2-2 TRBV12-3/TRBV12-4
CATSPRGGLADKQFF TGTGCCACCAGCCCACGAGGCGGGCTAGCGGACAAGCAGTTCTTC NA TRBD2 TRBJ2-1 TRBV15
CASSPRAGVRHNEQFF TGTGCCAGCAGCCCAAGAGCCGGCGTCAGACACAATGAGCAGTTCTTC NA NA TRBJ2-1 TRBV7-9
CASGTGARGDTQYF TGTGCCAGTGGGACGGGGGCGCGAGGAGATACGCAGTATTTT NA NA TRBJ2-3 TRBV19
CASSGQGIKGGGYTF TGTGCCAGCAGTGGACAGGGGATAAAAGGAGGCGGCTACACCTTC NA TRBD1 TRBJ1-2 TRBV27
CASSPGRSTSTDTQYF TGTGCCAGCAGTCCCGGACGGAGCACTAGCACAGATACGCAGTATTTT NA NA TRBJ2-3 TRBV12-3/TRBV12-4
CASSIGGTNQETQYF TGTGCCAGTAGTATAGGGGGGACTAACCAAGAGACCCAGTACTTC NA TRBD2 TRBJ2-5 TRBV19
CASSSQRGTYGYTF TGTGCCAGCAGTTCCCAGCGGGGCACATATGGCTACACCTTC NA NA TRBJ1-2 TRBV27
CASRSGAYNEQFF TGTGCCAGCAGGTCCGGGGCCTACAATGAGCAGTTCTTC NA NA TRBJ2-1 TRBV7-9
CACSPRGRVVTQYF TGTGCCTGTTCACCTAGGGGGCGCGTCGTTACGCAGTATTTT NA TRBD1 TRBJ2-3 TRBV30
CASSLSSGSLNEQYF TGTGCCAGCAGCTTGTCCAGCGGGAGTTTAAACGAGCAGTACTTC once TRBD2 TRBJ2-7 TRBV5-4
CASSPQGVNTGELFF TGTGCCAGCAGCCCCCAGGGGGTGAACACCGGGGAGCTGTTTTTT many TRBD1 TRBJ2-2 TRBV5-6
CASSPTDGMVYEQYF TGTGCCAGCAGTCCCACCGACGGCATGGTCTACGAGCAGTACTTC NA NA TRBJ2-7 TRBV12-3/TRBV12-4
CAWRRSSSYEQYF TGTGCCTGGAGACGCAGTAGCTCCTACGAGCAGTACTTC NA NA TRBJ2-7 TRBV30
CASSQPGRALGGYTF TGCGCCAGCAGCCAGCCGGGCAGGGCCCTGGGAGGCTACACCTTC few NA TRBJ1-2 TRBV4-1
CASSSGVGNTEAFF TGTGCCAGCAGTTCAGGGGTCGGGAACACTGAAGCTTTCTTT many NA TRBJ1-1 TRBV12-3/TRBV12-4
CASSLGPGGGEQYF TGTGCCAGCAGTTTGGGTCCAGGGGGGGGAGAGCAGTACTTC few NA TRBJ2-7 TRBV12-3/TRBV12-4
CASSFLGPGSDYGYTF TGTGCCAGCAGTTTCTTGGGCCCTGGGAGTGACTATGGCTACACCTTC few NA TRBJ1-2 TRBV12-3/TRBV12-4
CASSLAPYEQFF TGCGCCAGCAGCTTGGCCCCGTACGAGCAGTTCTTC NA NA TRBJ2-1 TRBV5-1
CASSPTGTDRYEQYF TGCGCCAGCAGCCCTACCGGGACGGACCGATACGAGCAGTACTTC NA NA TRBJ2-7 TRBV4-1
CASSYSSRGGQPQHF TGTGCCAGCAGTTACTCGAGCAGGGGTGGACAGCCCCAGCATTTT NA NA TRBJ1-5 TRBV6-5
CASSLEGLGGGFNEQFF TGCGCCAGCAGCTTGGAAGGTTTGGGGGGGGGGTTCAATGAGCAGTTCTTC few TRBD2 TRBJ2-1 TRBV5-1
CSAEGGLAGYEQYF TGCAGTGCTGAGGGGGGACTAGCGGGCTACGAGCAGTACTTC NA TRBD2 TRBJ2-7 TRBV20-1
CASSPQGKSDTQYF TGCGCCAGCAGCCCCCAGGGTAAATCAGATACGCAGTATTTT few NA TRBJ2-3 TRBV5-1
CASSRRRAGELFF TGTGCCAGCAGTCGACGTAGGGCCGGGGAGCTGTTTTTT few NA TRBJ2-2 TRBV7-2
CASSPPQVFVGNTIYF TGTGCCAGCAGTCCGCCACAGGTCTTCGTTGGAAACACCATATATTTT NA NA TRBJ1-3 TRBV2
CASSHNVPGRGIGELFF TGTGCCAGCAGTCACAACGTCCCCGGCAGGGGTATCGGGGAGCTGTTTTTT few NA TRBJ2-2 TRBV27
CASSHLGEAGELFF TGTGCCAGCAGCCATTTAGGGGAGGCCGGGGAGCTGTTTTTT few NA TRBJ2-2 TRBV3-1
CATSRDQGTEAFF TGTGCCACCAGCAGAGATCAGGGGACTGAAGCTTTCTTT NA NA TRBJ1-1 TRBV15
CASSQSDSRTEAFF TGTGCCAGCAGCCAATCTGACAGTAGGACTGAAGCTTTCTTT NA NA TRBJ1-1 TRBV3-1
CASRLGQGHYGYTF TGTGCCAGCAGGTTGGGACAGGGCCACTATGGCTACACCTTC NA TRBD1 TRBJ1-2 TRBV12-3/TRBV12-4
CASSTGLVVHEQYF TGTGCCAGCAGCACCGGACTAGTTGTGCACGAGCAGTACTTC few TRBD2 TRBJ2-7 TRBV5-6
CASSSGTVMNTEAFF TGTGCCAGCAGTTCCGGGACAGTCATGAACACTGAAGCTTTCTTT few TRBD1 TRBJ1-1 TRBV7-8
CAWTRGVQFSYNEQFF TGTGCCTGGACCCGGGGGGTTCAGTTCTCCTACAATGAGCAGTTCTTC NA TRBD2 TRBJ2-1 TRBV30
CASSQGGSGSYEQYF TGTGCCAGCAGCCAAGGGGGTAGCGGATCCTACGAGCAGTACTTC few NA TRBJ2-7 TRBV3-1
CSAIPGTGPGYTF TGCAGTGCTATTCCCGGGACAGGGCCCGGCTACACCTTC NA TRBD1 TRBJ1-2 TRBV20-1
CASSPPGSVRITDTQYF TGTGCCAGCAGCCCCCCGGGTAGCGTACGAATCACAGATACGCAGTATTTT NA NA TRBJ2-3 TRBV7-3
CASSLVVDKAFF TGTGCCAGCAGTTTAGTGGTTGATAAAGCTTTCTTT many NA TRBJ1-1 TRBV12-3/TRBV12-4
CSETRQGAWETQYF TGCAGCGAGACCCGGCAGGGGGCTTGGGAGACCCAGTACTTC few TRBD1 TRBJ2-5 TRBV20-1
CSASRQGLGYTF TGCAGTGCTAGCCGACAGGGTCTTGGCTACACCTTC NA TRBD1 TRBJ1-2 TRBV20-1
CATSRDLGASNQPQHF TGTGCCACCAGCAGAGATCTGGGGGCCAGCAATCAGCCCCAGCATTTT few NA TRBJ1-5 TRBV15
CASSQGTGQGNSPLHF TGCGCCAGCAGCCAGGGGACGGGACAGGGTAATTCACCCCTCCACTTT few TRBD1 TRBJ1-6 TRBV4-3
CASSKGHCGLAGPGSYEQYF TGTGCCAGCAGCAAAGGCCACTGCGGGCTAGCGGGTCCCGGGTCCTACGAGCAGTACTTC NA NA TRBJ2-7 TRBV21-1
CATAGHSSYEQYF TGTGCCACTGCGGGACACTCCTCCTACGAGCAGTACTTC NA NA TRBJ2-7 TRBV6-6
CASSQVDGYEQYF TGCGCCAGCAGCCAGGTAGACGGATACGAGCAGTACTTC NA NA TRBJ2-7 TRBV4-1
CASSAPGLALVF TGTGCCAGCAGCGCCCCGGGACTAGCCCTGGTCTTC NA TRBD2 TRBJ2-1 TRBV7-2